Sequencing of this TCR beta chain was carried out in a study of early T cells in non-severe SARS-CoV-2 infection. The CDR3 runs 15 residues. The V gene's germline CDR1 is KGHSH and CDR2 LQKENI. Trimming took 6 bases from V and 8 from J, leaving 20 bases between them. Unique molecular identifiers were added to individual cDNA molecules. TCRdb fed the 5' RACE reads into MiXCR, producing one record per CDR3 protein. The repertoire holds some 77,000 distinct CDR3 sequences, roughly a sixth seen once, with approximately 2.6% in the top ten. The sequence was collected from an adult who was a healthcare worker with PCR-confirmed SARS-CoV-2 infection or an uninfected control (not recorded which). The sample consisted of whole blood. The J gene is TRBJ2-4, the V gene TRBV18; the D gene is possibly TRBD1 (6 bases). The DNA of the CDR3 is TGTGCCAGCTCCCCGCTTCACGGGACAACGGACATTCAGTACTTC. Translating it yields CASSPLHGTTDIQYF.